The rows below give T cell receptor beta chains drawn from one sample of a study of early T cells in non-severe SARS-CoV-2 infection. TCRdb re-called the 5' RACE reads through MiXCR, storing one row per CDR3 protein. This table holds more than 65,000 distinct CDR3 sequences, approximately 13% found once. The sequenced sample was whole blood. These receptors all stem from an adult who was a healthcare worker with PCR-confirmed SARS-CoV-2 infection or an uninfected control (not recorded which). Each CDR3 is given with its conserved first and last residue.

V: TRBV5-1; J: TRBJ2-7; CDR3: CASSLDASSYEQYF
V: TRBV7-6; J: TRBJ2-7; CDR3: CASSSTGDYEQYF
V: TRBV6-1; J: TRBJ1-1; CDR3: CASSEMGYRDTEAFF
V: TRBV5-6; J: TRBJ2-2; CDR3: CASRSTLAANTGELFF
V: TRBV4-3; J: TRBJ2-5; CDR3: CASSQGPAGTQETQYF
V: TRBV5-1; J: TRBJ1-1; CDR3: CASSLGDRENTEAFF
V: TRBV5-1; J: TRBJ2-3; CDR3: CASSLDRGDTQYF
V: TRBV12-3/TRBV12-4; J: TRBJ2-1; CDR3: CASSFRDSYNEQFF
V: TRBV6-2/TRBV6-3; J: TRBJ2-3; CDR3: CASTVAGTDTQYF
V: TRBV29-1; J: TRBJ1-2; CDR3: CSVTDGRYGYTF
V: TRBV7-9; J: TRBJ1-2; CDR3: CASSLGRSAGYYGYTF
V: TRBV19; J: TRBJ1-1; CDR3: CASSPTSVYTEAFF
V: TRBV29-1; J: TRBJ1-2; CDR3: CSVDLGIYGYTF
V: TRBV9; J: TRBJ2-2; CDR3: CASSSSVNTGELFF
V: TRBV12-5; J: TRBJ2-7; CDR3: CASGRASSYEQYF
V: TRBV18; J: TRBJ1-2; CDR3: CASSRTGVANYGYTF
V: TRBV5-4; J: TRBJ1-6; CDR3: CASSLDRINSPLHF
V: TRBV11-2; J: TRBJ2-4; CDR3: CASSLAGILNIQYF
V: TRBV29-1; J: TRBJ2-3; CDR3: CSVAGTSGSRADTQYF
V: TRBV7-2; J: TRBJ2-7; CDR3: CASSLARLAVYEQYF
V: TRBV19; J: TRBJ1-2; CDR3: CASSRQGLGSNYGYTF
V: TRBV10-3; J: TRBJ2-5; CDR3: CAISGNFYENQETQYF
V: TRBV6-1; J: TRBJ1-2; CDR3: CASRPWGTGGSYGYTF
V: TRBV7-2; J: TRBJ2-3; CDR3: CASSLVLAGRTQYF
V: TRBV6-5; J: TRBJ1-3; CDR3: CASSFRGHVGNTIYF
V: TRBV5-1; J: TRBJ1-6; CDR3: CASSVQTGHNNSPLHF
V: TRBV5-1; J: TRBJ2-2; CDR3: CASSVNTGELFF
V: TRBV12-3/TRBV12-4; J: TRBJ2-1; CDR3: CASSRPVYNEQFF
V: TRBV30; J: TRBJ1-3; CDR3: CAQKGPGNTIYF
V: TRBV7-9; J: TRBJ1-2; CDR3: CASSLGQENGYTF
V: TRBV5-1; J: TRBJ2-3; CDR3: CASNRHSTDTQYF
V: TRBV6-2/TRBV6-3; J: TRBJ2-5; CDR3: CASSYSRGWQETQYF
V: TRBV4-2; J: TRBJ2-7; CDR3: CASSQGTGKHYEQYF
V: TRBV6-6; J: TRBJ1-1; CDR3: CASSYSSIRPPEAFF
V: TRBV6-1; J: TRBJ2-7; CDR3: CASSRTSGGAYEQYF
V: TRBV29-1; J: TRBJ2-5; CDR3: CSVAPAQETQYF
V: TRBV21-1; J: TRBJ1-5; CDR3: CASRRDISKQPQHF
V: TRBV11-2; J: TRBJ1-5; CDR3: CASSRGVDQPQHF
V: TRBV21-1; J: TRBJ2-7; CDR3: CASTRLASTPDEQYF
V: TRBV20-1; J: TRBJ2-3; CDR3: CSARDRTRGADTQYF
V: TRBV11-3; J: TRBJ1-1; CDR3: CASILIAGKNTEAFF
V: TRBV6-2/TRBV6-3; J: TRBJ2-1; CDR3: CASSYLNLYNEQFF
V: TRBV7-3; J: TRBJ2-2; CDR3: CASSPRTGELFF
V: TRBV18; J: TRBJ2-2; CDR3: CASSPQSLQGATGELFF
V: TRBV12-3/TRBV12-4; J: TRBJ2-1; CDR3: CASSLGVGTSGRAHEQFF
V: TRBV25-1; J: TRBJ1-1; CDR3: CASSESGGLRNTEAFF
V: TRBV20-1; J: TRBJ2-7; CDR3: CSANTGTGAYEQYF
V: TRBV7-9; J: TRBJ2-1; CDR3: CASSFGTVSYNEQFF
V: TRBV2; J: TRBJ2-7; CDR3: CASSEPPGRRFAYEQYF
V: TRBV9; J: TRBJ1-6; CDR3: CASSSRGDATYNSPLHF
V: TRBV7-8; J: TRBJ2-2; CDR3: CASSFSHGEISVRELFF
V: TRBV5-6; J: TRBJ1-2; CDR3: CASSLAVRAYGYTF
V: TRBV7-2; J: TRBJ1-5; CDR3: CASSSGQGNQPQHF
V: TRBV15; J: TRBJ1-1; CDR3: CATSRGFPAGAFF
V: TRBV6-6; J: TRBJ2-1; CDR3: CASSYFADRNEQFF
V: TRBV6-2/TRBV6-3; J: TRBJ2-7; CDR3: CASSYRAGPYEQYF
V: TRBV3-1; J: TRBJ2-1; CDR3: CASSQGTGRYNEQFF
V: TRBV11-2; J: TRBJ2-7; CDR3: CASSLGVTANYEQYF
V: TRBV9; J: TRBJ2-3; CDR3: CASSSWTTSTDTQYF
V: TRBV5-1; J: TRBJ2-7; CDR3: CASSLGRGVSSYEQYF